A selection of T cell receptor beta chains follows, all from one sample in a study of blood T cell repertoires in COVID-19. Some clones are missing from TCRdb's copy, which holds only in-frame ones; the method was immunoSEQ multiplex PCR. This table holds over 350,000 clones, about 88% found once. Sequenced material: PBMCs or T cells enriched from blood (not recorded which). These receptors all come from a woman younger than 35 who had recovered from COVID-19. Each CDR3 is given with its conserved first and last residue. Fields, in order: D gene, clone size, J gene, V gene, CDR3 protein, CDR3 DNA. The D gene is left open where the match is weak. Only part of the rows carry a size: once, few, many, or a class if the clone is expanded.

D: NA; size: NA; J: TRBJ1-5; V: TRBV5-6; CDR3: CASSLTGGNQPQHF; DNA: TGTGCCAGCAGCTTGACGGGGGGCAATCAGCCCCAGCATTTT
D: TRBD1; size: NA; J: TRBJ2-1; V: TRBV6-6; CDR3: CASSYSGQGDHNEQFF; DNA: TGTGCCAGCAGTTACTCGGGACAGGGGGACCACAATGAGCAGTTCTTC
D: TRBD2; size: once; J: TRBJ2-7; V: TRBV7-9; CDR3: CASSQTSGAPYEQYF; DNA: TGTGCCAGCAGCCAGACTAGCGGGGCCCCCTACGAGCAGTACTTC
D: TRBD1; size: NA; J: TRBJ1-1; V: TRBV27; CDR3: CASSSARQGSSETFF; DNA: TGTGCCAGCAGTTCCGCCCGACAGGGGAGTTCTGAAACTTTCTTT
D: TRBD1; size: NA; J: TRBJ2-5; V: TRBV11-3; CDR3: CASSPSPWGRGRETQYF; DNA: TGTGCCAGCAGCCCGAGTCCTTGGGGCAGGGGGCGAGAGACCCAGTACTTC
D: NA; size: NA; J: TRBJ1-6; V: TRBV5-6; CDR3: CASSLVRTVNSPLHF; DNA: TGTGCCAGCAGCTTGGTAAGGACAGTCAATTCACCCCTCCACTTT
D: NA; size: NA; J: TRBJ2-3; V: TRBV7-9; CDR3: CASTPPSDTQYF; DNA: TGTGCCAGCACCCCTCCCTCAGATACGCAGTATTTT
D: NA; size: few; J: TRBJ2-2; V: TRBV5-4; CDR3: CASSFQGRAGELFF; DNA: TGTGCCAGCAGCTTTCAGGGGCGGGCCGGGGAGCTGTTTTTT
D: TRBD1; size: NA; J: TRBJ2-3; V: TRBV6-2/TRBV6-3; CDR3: CASSYSRGQGRGTDTQYF; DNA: TGTGCCAGCAGTTACTCGAGGGGACAGGGAAGAGGAACAGATACGCAGTATTTT
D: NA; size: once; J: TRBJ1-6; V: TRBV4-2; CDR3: CASSRDSFNSPLHF; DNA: TGTGCCAGCAGCCGAGACAGTTTTAATTCACCCCTCCACTTT
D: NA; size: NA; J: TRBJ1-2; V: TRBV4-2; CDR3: CASSQAGGYTF; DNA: TGTGCCAGCAGCCAAGCGGGAGGCTACACCTTC
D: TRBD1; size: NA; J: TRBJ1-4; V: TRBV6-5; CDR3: CASRPPDRVEKLFF; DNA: TGTGCCAGCAGACCCCCCGACAGGGTTGAAAAACTGTTTTTT
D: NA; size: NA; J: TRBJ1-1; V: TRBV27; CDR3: CASLPDFGQEAFF; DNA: TGTGCCAGCCTCCCCGATTTCGGACAGGAAGCTTTCTTT
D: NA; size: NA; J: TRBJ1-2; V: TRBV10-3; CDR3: CAISESGGLVYGYTF; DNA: TGTGCCATCAGTGAGTCGGGGGGGCTTGTCTATGGCTACACCTTC
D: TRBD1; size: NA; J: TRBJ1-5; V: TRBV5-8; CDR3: CASSQRTGWSPQHF; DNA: TGTGCCAGCAGCCAAAGGACAGGGTGGTCGCCCCAGCATTTT
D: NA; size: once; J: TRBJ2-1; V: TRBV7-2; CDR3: CASSLPLETYRNEQFF; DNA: TGTGCCAGCAGCTTGCCACTCGAGACCTACAGGAATGAGCAGTTCTTC
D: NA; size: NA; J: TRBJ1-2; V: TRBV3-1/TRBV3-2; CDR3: CASSPSQAPYGYTF; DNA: TGTGCCAGCAGCCCCTCCCAGGCCCCCTATGGCTACACCTTC
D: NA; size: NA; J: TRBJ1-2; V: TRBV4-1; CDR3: CASSQIKRSAGVGGYTF; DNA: TGCGCCAGCAGCCAAATTAAGCGGTCGGCAGGGGTTGGTGGCTACACCTTC
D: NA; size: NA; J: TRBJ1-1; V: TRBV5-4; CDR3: CASSFNRDTEAFF; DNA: TGTGCCAGCAGCTTTAACCGGGACACTGAAGCTTTCTTT
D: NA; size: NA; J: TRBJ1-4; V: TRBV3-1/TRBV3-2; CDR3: CASSQNRTWGTVF; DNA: TGTGCCAGCAGCCAAAACAGGACCTGGGGAACTGTTTTT
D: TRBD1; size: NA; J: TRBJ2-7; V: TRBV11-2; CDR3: CASSLTLRDRDYEQYF; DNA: TGTGCCAGCAGCTTAACCCTCCGGGACAGGGACTACGAGCAGTACTTC
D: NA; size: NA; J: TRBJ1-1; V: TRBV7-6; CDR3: CASSFTQNTEAFF; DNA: TGTGCCAGCAGCTTCACACAAAACACTGAAGCTTTCTTT
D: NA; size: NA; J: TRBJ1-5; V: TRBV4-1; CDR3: CASSVGSSNQPQHF; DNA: TGCGCCAGCAGTGTAGGGAGTAGCAATCAGCCCCAGCATTTT
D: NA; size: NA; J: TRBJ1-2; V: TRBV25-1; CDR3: CASSEAGVGYGYTF; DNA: TGTGCCAGCAGTGAAGCGGGGGTAGGGTATGGCTACACCTTC
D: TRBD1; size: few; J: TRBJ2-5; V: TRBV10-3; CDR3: CAISSEFPGQGYQETQYF; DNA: TGTGCCATCAGTTCCGAATTCCCGGGACAGGGGTACCAAGAGACCCAGTACTTC
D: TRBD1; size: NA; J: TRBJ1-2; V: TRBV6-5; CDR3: CASSYSPGTGGFGYTF; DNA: TGTGCCAGCAGTTACTCGCCTGGGACAGGGGGCTTTGGCTACACCTTC
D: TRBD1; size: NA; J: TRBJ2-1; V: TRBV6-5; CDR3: CASSRDRGGNEQFF; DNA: TGTGCCAGCAGTAGGGACAGGGGGGGGAATGAGCAGTTCTTC
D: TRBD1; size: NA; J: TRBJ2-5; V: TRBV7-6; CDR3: CASSQTSSRGRETQYF; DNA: TGTGCCAGCAGCCAAACCAGCTCCAGGGGGCGGGAGACCCAGTACTTC
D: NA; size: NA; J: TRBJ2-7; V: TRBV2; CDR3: CASSTSYEQYF; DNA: TGTGCCAGCAGTACGAGTTACGAGCAGTACTTC
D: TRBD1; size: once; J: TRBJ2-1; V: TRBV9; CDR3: CASSVNPQGEYNEQFF; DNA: TGTGCCAGCAGCGTGAATCCACAGGGGGAATACAATGAGCAGTTCTTC
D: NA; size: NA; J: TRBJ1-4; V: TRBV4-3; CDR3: CASSQEGRAGGKLFF; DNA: TGCGCCAGCAGCCAAGAAGGCAGGGCGGGAGGAAAACTGTTTTTT
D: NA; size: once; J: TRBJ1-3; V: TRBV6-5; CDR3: CASSYGHGSSGNTIYF; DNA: TGTGCCAGCAGTTACGGACACGGGAGCTCTGGAAACACCATATATTTT
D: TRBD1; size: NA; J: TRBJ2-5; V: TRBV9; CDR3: CASSVEGGIQGTQYF; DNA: TGTGCCAGCAGCGTGGAAGGGGGCATTCAGGGGACCCAGTACTTC
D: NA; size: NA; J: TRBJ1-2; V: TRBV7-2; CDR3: CARTGYPYYGYTF; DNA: TGTGCCAGAACAGGGTACCCTTACTATGGCTACACCTTC
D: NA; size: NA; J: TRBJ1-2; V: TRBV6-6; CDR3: CASTLRGSYGYTF; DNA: TGTGCCAGCACCCTCCGGGGGTCCTATGGCTACACCTTC
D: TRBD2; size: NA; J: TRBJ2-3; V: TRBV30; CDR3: CAWIGAGGYTDTQYF; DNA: TGTGCCTGGATCGGAGCGGGGGGGTATACAGATACGCAGTATTTT
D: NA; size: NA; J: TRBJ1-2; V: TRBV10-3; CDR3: CAIPDMANYGYTF; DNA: TGTGCCATCCCGGACATGGCGAACTATGGCTACACCTTC
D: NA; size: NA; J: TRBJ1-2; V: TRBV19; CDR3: CASSIPLRHGYTF; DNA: TGTGCCAGTAGTATACCCCTGCGGCATGGCTACACCTTC
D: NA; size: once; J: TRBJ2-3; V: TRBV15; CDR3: CATSRDPGPTDTQYF; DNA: TGTGCCACCAGCAGAGATCCTGGCCCCACAGATACGCAGTATTTT
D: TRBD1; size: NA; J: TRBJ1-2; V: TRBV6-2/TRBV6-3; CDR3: CASSYGQGVSYGYTF; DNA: TGTGCCAGCAGCTATGGGCAGGGGGTGTCCTATGGCTACACCTTC
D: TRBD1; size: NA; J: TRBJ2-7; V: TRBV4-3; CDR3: CASSQAARTGPYEQYF; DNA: TGCGCCAGCAGCCAAGCGGCCCGGACAGGTCCCTACGAGCAGTACTTC
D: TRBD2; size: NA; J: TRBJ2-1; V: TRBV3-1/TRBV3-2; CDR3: CEGWTFSGGDSYNEQFF; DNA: TGTGAGGGCTGGACTTTTAGCGGGGGAGACTCCTACAATGAGCAGTTCTTC
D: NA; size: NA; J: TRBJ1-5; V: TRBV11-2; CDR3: CASSLSQGNQPQHF; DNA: TGTGCCAGCAGCTTAAGTCAGGGCAATCAGCCCCAGCATTTT
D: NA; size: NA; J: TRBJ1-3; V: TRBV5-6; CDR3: CASSLAAGSGNTIYF; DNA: TGTGCCAGCAGCTTGGCGGCGGGATCTGGAAACACCATATATTTT
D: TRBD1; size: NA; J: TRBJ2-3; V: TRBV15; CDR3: CATSPGTVSTDTQYF; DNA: TGTGCCACCAGCCCAGGGACAGTTAGCACAGATACGCAGTATTTT
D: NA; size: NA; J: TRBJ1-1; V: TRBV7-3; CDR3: CASSVAGPPNTEAFF; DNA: TGTGCCAGCAGCGTAGCAGGGCCTCCGAACACTGAAGCTTTCTTT
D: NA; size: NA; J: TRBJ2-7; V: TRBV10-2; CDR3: CASRGVRGSYEQYF; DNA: TGCGCCAGCAGAGGAGTCAGGGGATCCTACGAGCAGTACTTC
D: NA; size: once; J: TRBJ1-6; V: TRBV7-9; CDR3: CASSLMEGNSPLHF; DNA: TGTGCCAGCAGCTTAATGGAGGGTAATTCACCCCTCCACTTT
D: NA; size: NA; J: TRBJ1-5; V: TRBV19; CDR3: CASSMGGNGNQPQHF; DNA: TGTGCCAGTAGTATGGGCGGGAATGGCAATCAGCCCCAGCATTTT
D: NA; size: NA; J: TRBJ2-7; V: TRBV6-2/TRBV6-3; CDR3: CASSYFDMNYEQYF; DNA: TGTGCCAGCAGTTACTTCGACATGAACTACGAGCAGTACTTC
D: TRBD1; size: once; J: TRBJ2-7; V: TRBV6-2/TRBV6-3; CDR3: CASSWGTEGYEQYF; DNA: TGTGCCAGCAGTTGGGGGACAGAGGGATACGAGCAGTACTTC
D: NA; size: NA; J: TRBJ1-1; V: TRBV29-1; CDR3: CSVARTGNTEAFF; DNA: TGCAGCGTGGCCCGGACGGGAAACACTGAAGCTTTCTTT
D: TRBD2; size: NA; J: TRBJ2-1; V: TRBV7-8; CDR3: CASSPASGGGNEQFF; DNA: TGTGCCAGCAGCCCTGCTAGCGGGGGGGGGAATGAGCAGTTCTTC
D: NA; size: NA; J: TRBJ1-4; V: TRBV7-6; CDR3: CASSLSPGANEKLFF; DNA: TGTGCCAGCAGCTTATCCCCGGGAGCTAATGAAAAACTGTTTTTT
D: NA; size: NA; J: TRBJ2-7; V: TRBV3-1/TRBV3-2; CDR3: CASSQGRGTGLYEQYF; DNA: TGTGCCAGCAGCCAAGGTAGGGGAACGGGTCTCTACGAGCAGTACTTC